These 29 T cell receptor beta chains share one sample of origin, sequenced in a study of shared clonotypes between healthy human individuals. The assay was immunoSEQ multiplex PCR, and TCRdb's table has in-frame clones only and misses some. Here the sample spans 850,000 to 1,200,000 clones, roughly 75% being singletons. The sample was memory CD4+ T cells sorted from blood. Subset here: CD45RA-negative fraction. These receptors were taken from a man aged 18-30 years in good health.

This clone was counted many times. CDR3 nucleotide sequence: TGCGCCAGCAGTCTAGTTCGCGGGACAGCCTACGAGCAGTACTTC. As protein: CASSLVRGTAYEQYF. The genes are TRBV4-3 and TRBJ2-7, with D perhaps matching TRBD1 (7 bases). With 6 bases removed from V and 2 bases from J, the gap between germline ends came to 17 bases. Per the germline V gene, CDR1 is LGHNA and CDR2 is YSLEER. There are 15 residues in the CDR3.

CDR3 nucleotide sequence: TGCGCCAGCAGCCAAGAGGGGGGACAGGGTAACCAGCCCCAGCATTTT. As protein: CASSQEGGQGNQPQHF. The chain has TRBV4-1 and TRBJ1-5; 9 nucleotides agree with TRBD1. Germline V gene sequence: CDR1 MGHRA, CDR2 YSYEKL. The V and J ends lost 0 bases and 7 bases, in that order; junction bases with no gene match: 7. The CDR3 is made up of 16 amino acids.

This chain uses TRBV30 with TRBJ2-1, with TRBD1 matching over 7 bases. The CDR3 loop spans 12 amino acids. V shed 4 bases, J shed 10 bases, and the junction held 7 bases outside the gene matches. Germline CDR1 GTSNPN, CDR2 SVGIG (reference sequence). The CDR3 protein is CAWTLPGQEQFF. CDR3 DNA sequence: TGTGCCTGGACTCTCCCGGGACAGGAGCAGTTCTTC.

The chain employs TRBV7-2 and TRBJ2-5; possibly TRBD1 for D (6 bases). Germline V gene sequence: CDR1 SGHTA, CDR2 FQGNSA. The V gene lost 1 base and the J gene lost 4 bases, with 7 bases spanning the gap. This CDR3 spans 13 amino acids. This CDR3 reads CASSLETGETQYF. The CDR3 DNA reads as TGTGCCAGCAGCTTAGAGACAGGAGAGACCCAGTACTTC. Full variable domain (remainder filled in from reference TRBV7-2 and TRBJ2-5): GAGVSQSPSNKVTEKGKDVELRCDPISGHTALYWYRQSLGQGLEFLIYFQGNSAPDKSGLPSDRFSAERTGGSVSTLTIQRTQQEDSAVYLCASSLETGETQYFGPGTRLLVL.

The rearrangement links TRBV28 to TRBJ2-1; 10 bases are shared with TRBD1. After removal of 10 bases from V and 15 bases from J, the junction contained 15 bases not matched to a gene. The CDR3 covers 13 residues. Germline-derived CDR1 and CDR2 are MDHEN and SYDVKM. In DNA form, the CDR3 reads TGTGCCACCATAGGGACAGGGGTCGTTAGCTGGTTCTTC. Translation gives CATIGTGVVSWFF. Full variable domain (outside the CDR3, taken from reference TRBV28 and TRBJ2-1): DVKVTQSSRYLVKRTGEKVFLECVQDMDHENMFWYRQDPGLGLRLIYFSYDVKMKEKGDIPEGYSVSREKKERFSLILESASTNQTSMYLCATIGTGVVSWFFGPGTRLTVL.

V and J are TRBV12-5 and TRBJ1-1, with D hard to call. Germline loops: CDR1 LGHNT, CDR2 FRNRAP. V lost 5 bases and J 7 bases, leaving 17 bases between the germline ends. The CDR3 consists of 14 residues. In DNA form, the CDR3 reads TGTGCTAGTGGTCCCAACCTCCGGCCAGGTGAAGCTTTCTTT. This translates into CASGPNLRPGEAFF.

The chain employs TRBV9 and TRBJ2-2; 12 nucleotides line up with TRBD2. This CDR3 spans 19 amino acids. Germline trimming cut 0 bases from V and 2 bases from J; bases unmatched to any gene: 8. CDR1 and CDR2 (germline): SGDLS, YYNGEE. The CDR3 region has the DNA TGTGCCAGCAGCGTAGCTCTAGCGGGAGGGCCTCCCAACACCGGGGAGCTGTTTTTT. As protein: CASSVALAGGPPNTGELFF.

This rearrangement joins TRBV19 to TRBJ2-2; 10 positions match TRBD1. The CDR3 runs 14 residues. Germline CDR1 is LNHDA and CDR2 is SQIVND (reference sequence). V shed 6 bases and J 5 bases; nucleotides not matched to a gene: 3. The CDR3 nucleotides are TGTGCCAGTAGACCGGGACAGGGGACCGGGGAGCTGTTTTTT. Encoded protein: CASRPGQGTGELFF.

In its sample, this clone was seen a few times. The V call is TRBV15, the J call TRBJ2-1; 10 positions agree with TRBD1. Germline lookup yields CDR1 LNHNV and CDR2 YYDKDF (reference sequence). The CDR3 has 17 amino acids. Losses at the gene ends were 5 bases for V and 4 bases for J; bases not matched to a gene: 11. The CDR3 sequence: CATSGVLGQGRYNEQFF. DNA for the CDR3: TGTGCCACCAGCGGAGTTTTGGGACAGGGGCGATACAATGAGCAGTTCTTC. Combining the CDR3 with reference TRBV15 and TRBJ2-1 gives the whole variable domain DAMVIQNPRYQVTQFGKPVTLSCSQTLNHNVMYWYQQKSSQAPKLLFHYYDKDFNNEADTPDNFQSRRPNTSFCFLDIRSPGLGDTAMYLCATSGVLGQGRYNEQFFGPGTRLTVL.

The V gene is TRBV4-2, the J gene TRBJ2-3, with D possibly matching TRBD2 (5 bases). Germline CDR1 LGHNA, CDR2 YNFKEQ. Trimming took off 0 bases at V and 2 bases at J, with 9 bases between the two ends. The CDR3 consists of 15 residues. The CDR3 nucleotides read TGTGCCAGCAGCCAAGAAGAGGGAGCCACAGATACGCAGTATTTT. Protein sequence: CASSQEEGATDTQYF.

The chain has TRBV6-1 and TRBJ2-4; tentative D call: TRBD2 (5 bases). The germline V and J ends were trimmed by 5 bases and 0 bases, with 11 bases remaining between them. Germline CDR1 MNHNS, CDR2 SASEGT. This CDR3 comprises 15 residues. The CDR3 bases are TGTGCCAGCAGTAACGGGGTGATAGCCAAAAACATTCAGTACTTC. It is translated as CASSNGVIAKNIQYF.

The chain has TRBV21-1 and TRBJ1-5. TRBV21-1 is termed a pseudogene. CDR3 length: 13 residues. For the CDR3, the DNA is TGTGTCAGCAGCAAAGTAAGCAATCAGCCCCAGCATTTT. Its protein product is CVSSKVSNQPQHF.

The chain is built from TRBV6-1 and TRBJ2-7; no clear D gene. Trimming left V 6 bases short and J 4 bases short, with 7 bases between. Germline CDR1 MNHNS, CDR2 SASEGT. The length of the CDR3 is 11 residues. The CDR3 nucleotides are TGTGCCAGCAGGAAGATTTACGAGCAGTACTTC. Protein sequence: CASRKIYEQYF.

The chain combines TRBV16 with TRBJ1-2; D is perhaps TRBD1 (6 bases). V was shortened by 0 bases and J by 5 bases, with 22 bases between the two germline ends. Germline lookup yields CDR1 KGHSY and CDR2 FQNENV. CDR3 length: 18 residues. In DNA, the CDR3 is TGTGCCAGCAGCCAATCGGTCGTCGGCAGGGGACCGATTTATGGCTACACCTTC. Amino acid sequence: CASSQSVVGRGPIYGYTF.

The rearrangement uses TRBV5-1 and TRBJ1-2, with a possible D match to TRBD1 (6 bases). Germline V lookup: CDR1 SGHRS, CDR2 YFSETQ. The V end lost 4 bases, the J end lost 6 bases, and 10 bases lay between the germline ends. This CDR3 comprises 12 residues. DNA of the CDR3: TGCGCCAGCAGCCCTGACAGGCATGGCTACACCTTC. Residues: CASSPDRHGYTF. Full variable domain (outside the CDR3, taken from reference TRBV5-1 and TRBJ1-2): KAGVTQTPRYLIKTRGQQVTLSCSPISGHRSVSWYQQTPGQGLQFLFEYFSETQRNKGNFPGRFSGRQFSNSRSEMNVSTLELGDSALYLCASSPDRHGYTFGSGTRLTVV.

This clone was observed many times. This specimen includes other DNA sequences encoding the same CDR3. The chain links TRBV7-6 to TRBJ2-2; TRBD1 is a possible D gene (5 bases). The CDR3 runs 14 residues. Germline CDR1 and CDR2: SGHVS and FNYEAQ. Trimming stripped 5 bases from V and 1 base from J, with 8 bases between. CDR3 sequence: CASSLGQNTGELFF. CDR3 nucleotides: TGTGCCAGCAGCCTAGGACAGAACACCGGGGAGCTGTTTTTT. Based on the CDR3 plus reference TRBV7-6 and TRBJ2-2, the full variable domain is GAGVSQSPRYKVTKRGQDVALRCDPISGHVSLYWYRQALGQGPEFLTYFNYEAQQDKSGLPNDRFSAERPEGSISTLTIQRTEQRDSAMYRCASSLGQNTGELFFGEGSRLTVL.

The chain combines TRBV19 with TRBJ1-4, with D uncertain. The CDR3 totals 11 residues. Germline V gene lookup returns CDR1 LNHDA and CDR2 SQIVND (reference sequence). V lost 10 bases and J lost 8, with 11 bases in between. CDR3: CAIRRGEKLFF. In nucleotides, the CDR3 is TGTGCCATCCGAAGAGGAGAAAAACTGTTTTTT.

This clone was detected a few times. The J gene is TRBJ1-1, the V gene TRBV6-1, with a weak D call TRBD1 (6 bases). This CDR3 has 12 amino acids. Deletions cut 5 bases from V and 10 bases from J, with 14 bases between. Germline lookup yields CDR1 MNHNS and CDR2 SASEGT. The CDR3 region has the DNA TGTGCCAGCAGTAATGGACAGACGGGAGCTTTCTTT. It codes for CASSNGQTGAFF.

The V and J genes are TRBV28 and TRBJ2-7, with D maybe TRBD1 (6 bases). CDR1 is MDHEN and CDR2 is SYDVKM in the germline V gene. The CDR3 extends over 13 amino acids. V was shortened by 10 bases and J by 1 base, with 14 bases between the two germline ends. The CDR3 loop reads CATPDSRSYEQYF. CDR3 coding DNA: TGTGCCACTCCGGACAGCCGGTCCTACGAGCAGTACTTC. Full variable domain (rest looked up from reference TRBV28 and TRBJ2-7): DVKVTQSSRYLVKRTGEKVFLECVQDMDHENMFWYRQDPGLGLRLIYFSYDVKMKEKGDIPEGYSVSREKKERFSLILESASTNQTSMYLCATPDSRSYEQYFGPGTRLTVT.

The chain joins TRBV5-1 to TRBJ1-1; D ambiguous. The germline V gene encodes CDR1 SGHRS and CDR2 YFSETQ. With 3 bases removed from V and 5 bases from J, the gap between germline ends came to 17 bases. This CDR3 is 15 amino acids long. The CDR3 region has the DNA TGCGCCAGCAGCTCCGGGGTCCGATGGGGAACTGAAGCTTTCTTT. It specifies CASSSGVRWGTEAFF. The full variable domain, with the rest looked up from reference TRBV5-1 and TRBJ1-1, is KAGVTQTPRYLIKTRGQQVTLSCSPISGHRSVSWYQQTPGQGLQFLFEYFSETQRNKGNFPGRFSGRQFSNSRSEMNVSTLELGDSALYLCASSSGVRWGTEAFFGQGTRLTVV.

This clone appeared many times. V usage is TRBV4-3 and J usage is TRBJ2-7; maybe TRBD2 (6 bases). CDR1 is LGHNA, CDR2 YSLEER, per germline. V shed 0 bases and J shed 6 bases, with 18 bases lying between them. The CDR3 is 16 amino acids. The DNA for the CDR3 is TGCGCCAGCAGCCAAGAGGATAGCGGCCAGGAGGGCGAGCAGTACTTC. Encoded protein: CASSQEDSGQEGEQYF.

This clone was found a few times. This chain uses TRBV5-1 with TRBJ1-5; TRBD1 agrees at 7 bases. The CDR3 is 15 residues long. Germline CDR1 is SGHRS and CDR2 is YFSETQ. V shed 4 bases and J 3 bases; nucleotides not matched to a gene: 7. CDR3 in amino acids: CASSADTGANQPQHF. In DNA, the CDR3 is TGCGCCAGCAGCGCCGATACAGGGGCCAATCAGCCCCAGCATTTT. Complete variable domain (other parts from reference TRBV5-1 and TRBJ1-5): KAGVTQTPRYLIKTRGQQVTLSCSPISGHRSVSWYQQTPGQGLQFLFEYFSETQRNKGNFPGRFSGRQFSNSRSEMNVSTLELGDSALYLCASSADTGANQPQHFGDGTRLSIL.

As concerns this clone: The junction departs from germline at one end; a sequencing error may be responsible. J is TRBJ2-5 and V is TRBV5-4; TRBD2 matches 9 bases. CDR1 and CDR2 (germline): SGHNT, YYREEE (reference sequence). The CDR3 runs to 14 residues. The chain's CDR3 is CASSLGAGGQKRNF. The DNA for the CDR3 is TGTGCCAGCAGCTTGGGAGCGGGGGGCCAGAAGAGGAACTTC.

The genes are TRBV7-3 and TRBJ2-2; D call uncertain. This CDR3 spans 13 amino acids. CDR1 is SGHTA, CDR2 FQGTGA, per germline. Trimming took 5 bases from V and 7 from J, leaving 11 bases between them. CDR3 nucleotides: TGTGCCAGCAGCCCGATGTGGGGCGGGGAGCTGTTTTTT. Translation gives CASSPMWGGELFF.

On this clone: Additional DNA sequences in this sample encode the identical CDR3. CDR3 coding DNA: TGTGCCAGCAGCTCCCTCAGCGGGAGTAGTTACAATGAGCAGTTCTTC. Its translation is CASSSLSGSSYNEQFF. This rearrangement joins TRBV7-6 to TRBJ2-1; 8 bases line up with TRBD2. There are 16 residues in the CDR3. The J segment lost 4 bases and the V segment lost 4 bases, leaving 9 bases of the junction unmatched. From germline, CDR1 is SGHVS and CDR2 FNYEAQ. The full variable domain, rest sourced from reference TRBV7-6 and TRBJ2-1, is GAGVSQSPRYKVTKRGQDVALRCDPISGHVSLYWYRQALGQGPEFLTYFNYEAQQDKSGLPNDRFSAERPEGSISTLTIQRTEQRDSAMYRCASSSLSGSSYNEQFFGPGTRLTVL.

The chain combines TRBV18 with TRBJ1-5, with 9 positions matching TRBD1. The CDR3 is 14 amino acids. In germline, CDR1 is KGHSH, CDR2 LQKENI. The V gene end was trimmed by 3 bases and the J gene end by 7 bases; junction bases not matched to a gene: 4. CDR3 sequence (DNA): TGTGCCAGCTCACCGACAGGGGGACGACAGCCCCAGCATTTT. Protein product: CASSPTGGRQPQHF.

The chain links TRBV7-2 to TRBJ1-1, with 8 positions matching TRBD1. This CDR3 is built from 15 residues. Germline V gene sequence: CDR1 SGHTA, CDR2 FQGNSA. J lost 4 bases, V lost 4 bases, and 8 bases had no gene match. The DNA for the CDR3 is TGTGCCAGCAGCTCCCGAACGACAGGGGCCACTGAAGCTTTCTTT. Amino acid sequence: CASSSRTTGATEAFF.

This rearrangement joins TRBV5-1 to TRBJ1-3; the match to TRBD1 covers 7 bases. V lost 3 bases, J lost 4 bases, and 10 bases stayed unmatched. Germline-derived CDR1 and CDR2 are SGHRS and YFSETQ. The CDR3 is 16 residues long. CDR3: CASSSGTAGGGNTIYF. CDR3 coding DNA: TGCGCCAGCAGCTCCGGGACAGCCGGAGGAGGAAACACCATATATTTT.

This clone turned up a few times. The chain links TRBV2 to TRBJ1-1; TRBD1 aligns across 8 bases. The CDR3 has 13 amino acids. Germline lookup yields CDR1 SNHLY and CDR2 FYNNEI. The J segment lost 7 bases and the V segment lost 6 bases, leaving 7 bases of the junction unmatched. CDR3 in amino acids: CASRKDRVGEAFF. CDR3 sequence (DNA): TGTGCCAGCAGGAAGGACAGGGTGGGTGAAGCTTTCTTT.